This TCR beta chain emerged from a study of blood T cells in healthy people across ages. A second about 6 to 12 cycle PCR used barcoded and J-beta primers. MiXCR, run by TCRdb on the 5' RACE reads, gives a single entry per CDR3 protein. The sample consists of around 1,800,000 distinct CDR3 sequences, approximately 40% of them appearing once. Germline V CDR1 and CDR2: MNHEY, SMNVEV (reference sequence). V lost 5 bases and J lost 8; bases outside the gene matches: 8. This CDR3 has 14 amino acids. This clonotype was picked up one time. The clonotype originates from a human donor in good health. This rearrangement joins TRBV27 to TRBJ2-1; the match to TRBD2 covers 8 bases. Sequenced: blood. The CDR3 region has the DNA TGTGCCAGCAGTCCGTTGGGACTAGGGGATGAGCAGTTCTTC. Residues: CASSPLGLGDEQFF.